Listed below are T cell receptor beta chains from one sample, sequenced in a study of control samples from healthy donors and cancer patients. Sequenced by immunoSEQ multiplex PCR; TCRdb stores in-frame clones only, minus some. The sample contains under 90,000 clones, 85% to 95% of which appear only once. Sequencing was done on a sample of blood. These receptor sequences come from an older woman in good health. Both conserved end residues are part of each CDR3. The D gene is left open where the match is weak. Some rows have no size entry. The others give once, few or many, or a class for an expanded clone.

J gene: TRBJ2-1
clone size: .
V gene: TRBV7-3
D gene: TRBD2
CDR3 DNA: TGTGCCAGCAGCTCTGGACTAGCGGGAGGTCAGCAGTTCTTC
CDR3 protein: CASSSGLAGGQQFF

J gene: TRBJ2-7
clone size: .
V gene: TRBV5-1
D gene: TRBD2
CDR3 DNA: TGCGCCAGCAGCTCGGCCGGGACTAGCGGGAAATACGAGCAGTACTTC
CDR3 protein: CASSSAGTSGKYEQYF

J gene: TRBJ1-2
clone size: .
V gene: TRBV18
D gene: .
CDR3 DNA: TGTGCCAGCTCACCGGACGGGAACTATGGCTACACCTTC
CDR3 protein: CASSPDGNYGYTF

J gene: TRBJ1-3
clone size: .
V gene: TRBV27
D gene: TRBD1
CDR3 DNA: TGTGCCAGCAGTCCGACTACGTTCAGACAGGGGAGAACTGGAAACACCATATATTTT
CDR3 protein: CASSPTTFRQGRTGNTIYF

J gene: TRBJ1-4
clone size: .
V gene: TRBV28
D gene: TRBD1
CDR3 DNA: TGTGCCAGCATCCAATCCGGGACAGGGGGAAAACTGTTTTTT
CDR3 protein: CASIQSGTGGKLFF

J gene: TRBJ1-5
clone size: .
V gene: TRBV28
D gene: TRBD1
CDR3 DNA: TGTGCCAGCAGCCCAATACAGGGGGGACGATCGAATGGCAATCAGCCCCAGCATTTT
CDR3 protein: CASSPIQGGRSNGNQPQHF

J gene: TRBJ2-2
clone size: .
V gene: TRBV18
D gene: TRBD2
CDR3 DNA: TGTGCCAGCCTGACGGGGACTAGCGGGAGAAACACCGGGGAGCTGTTTTTT
CDR3 protein: CASLTGTSGRNTGELFF

J gene: TRBJ1-6
clone size: .
V gene: TRBV30
D gene: TRBD1
CDR3 DNA: TGTGCCTGGAGTGTGGGGACAGGGGGCCGAAATTCACCCCTCCACTTT
CDR3 protein: CAWSVGTGGRNSPLHF

J gene: TRBJ2-5
clone size: once
V gene: TRBV18
D gene: TRBD2
CDR3 DNA: TGTGCCAGCTCACCAATTGCGGGAGGGCTCCAAGAGACCCAGTACTTC
CDR3 protein: CASSPIAGGLQETQYF

J gene: TRBJ2-7
clone size: few
V gene: TRBV29-1
D gene: .
CDR3 DNA: TGCAGCGTTAGATTATCCTACGAGCAGTACTTC
CDR3 protein: CSVRLSYEQYF

J gene: TRBJ1-5
clone size: once
V gene: TRBV14
D gene: .
CDR3 DNA: TGTGCCAGCAGCCAGGAGTCGACCCAGCATTTT
CDR3 protein: CASSQESTQHF

J gene: TRBJ2-7
clone size: .
V gene: TRBV7-7
D gene: .
CDR3 DNA: TGTGCTAGCAGCCATAGACATCCTAGCTCCTACGAGCAGTACTTC
CDR3 protein: CASSHRHPSSYEQYF

J gene: TRBJ1-1
clone size: .
V gene: TRBV30
D gene: TRBD1
CDR3 DNA: TGTGCCTGGAGTCCAGGGGGAAGGCTGAACACTGAAGCTTTCTTT
CDR3 protein: CAWSPGGRLNTEAFF

J gene: TRBJ2-1
clone size: .
V gene: TRBV7-2
D gene: TRBD2
CDR3 DNA: TGTGCCAGCAGGGGACTAGCGGGAGGGTTCTCCTACAATGAGCAGTTCTTC
CDR3 protein: CASRGLAGGFSYNEQFF

J gene: TRBJ2-6
clone size: once
V gene: TRBV19
D gene: TRBD1
CDR3 DNA: TGTGCCAGTAGTATGGGGACAGGAAACTCTGGGGCCAACGTCCTGACTTTC
CDR3 protein: CASSMGTGNSGANVLTF

J gene: TRBJ2-7
clone size: .
V gene: TRBV9
D gene: TRBD1
CDR3 DNA: TGTGCCAGCAGCGCCACCGGGACAGGACTAACCTACGAGCAGTACTTC
CDR3 protein: CASSATGTGLTYEQYF

J gene: TRBJ1-2
clone size: .
V gene: TRBV9
D gene: TRBD1
CDR3 DNA: TGTGCCAGCAGCGTAGAGTATCGAGGGACAGGGGAGGATGGCTACACCTTC
CDR3 protein: CASSVEYRGTGEDGYTF

J gene: TRBJ1-6
clone size: .
V gene: TRBV28
D gene: .
CDR3 DNA: TGTGCCAGCCTCCAACATCCTGGGGGGACCAATTCACCCCTCCACTTT
CDR3 protein: CASLQHPGGTNSPLHF

J gene: TRBJ1-6
clone size: .
V gene: TRBV6-2/TRBV6-3
D gene: .
CDR3 DNA: TGTGCCAGCAGTACCGGGGCCAATAATTCACCCCTCCACTTT
CDR3 protein: CASSTGANNSPLHF

J gene: TRBJ2-1
clone size: .
V gene: TRBV27
D gene: TRBD2
CDR3 DNA: TGTGCCAGCAGTTTCTGGGGAGGGCCGGATGAGCAGTTCTTC
CDR3 protein: CASSFWGGPDEQFF

J gene: TRBJ1-1
clone size: .
V gene: TRBV6-5
D gene: .
CDR3 DNA: TGTGCCAGCAGTTTCACGAATACTGAAGCTTTCTTT
CDR3 protein: CASSFTNTEAFF

J gene: TRBJ1-3
clone size: .
V gene: TRBV3-1/TRBV3-2
D gene: .
CDR3 DNA: TGTGCCAGCAGCCAAGATAACGGAAACACCATATATTTT
CDR3 protein: CASSQDNGNTIYF

J gene: TRBJ2-7
clone size: .
V gene: TRBV12-3/TRBV12-4
D gene: TRBD1
CDR3 DNA: TGTGCCAGCAGAGCCGGGACAGTAAACGAGCAGTACTTC
CDR3 protein: CASRAGTVNEQYF

J gene: TRBJ2-7
clone size: .
V gene: TRBV19
D gene: TRBD2
CDR3 DNA: TGTGCCAGTAGTTTATATAGCGGGAGTGCCTACGAGCAGTACTTC
CDR3 protein: CASSLYSGSAYEQYF

J gene: TRBJ1-4
clone size: .
V gene: TRBV29-1
D gene: .
CDR3 DNA: TGCAGCGTATCATGGGGGAACGAAAAACTGTTTTTT
CDR3 protein: CSVSWGNEKLFF

J gene: TRBJ2-7
clone size: .
V gene: TRBV25-1
D gene: .
CDR3 DNA: TGTGCCAGCAGTGACTCAAGGCCCACAGGGCCTTCCTACGAGCAGTACTTC
CDR3 protein: CASSDSRPTGPSYEQYF

J gene: TRBJ2-7
clone size: .
V gene: TRBV21-1
D gene: .
CDR3 DNA: TGTGCCAGCAGCAGATCCTACGAGCAGTACTTC
CDR3 protein: CASSRSYEQYF

J gene: TRBJ2-5
clone size: .
V gene: TRBV10-1
D gene: TRBD2
CDR3 DNA: TGCGCCAGCGGACCTAGCGGGAGGGCAACCCAGTACTTC
CDR3 protein: CASGPSGRATQYF

J gene: TRBJ2-3
clone size: .
V gene: TRBV4-1
D gene: .
CDR3 DNA: TGCGCCAGCAGCCAAACAGGGTTCCGAGATACGCAGTATTTT
CDR3 protein: CASSQTGFRDTQYF

J gene: TRBJ1-1
clone size: .
V gene: TRBV24-1
D gene: .
CDR3 DNA: TGTGCCACCAGTGCTGCCGTCGGGGGCACTGAAGCTTTCTTT
CDR3 protein: CATSAAVGGTEAFF

J gene: TRBJ1-2
clone size: .
V gene: TRBV28
D gene: TRBD1
CDR3 DNA: TGTGCCAGCACCCTAAGGAGGACAGGGGTGAACTATGGCTACACCTTC
CDR3 protein: CASTLRRTGVNYGYTF

J gene: TRBJ1-2
clone size: .
V gene: TRBV18
D gene: .
CDR3 DNA: TGTGCCAGCTCACCAAACAACCACAGGGACCCCTATGGCTACACCTTC
CDR3 protein: CASSPNNHRDPYGYTF